The present entry profiles one TCR beta chain with its context. Its specificity is unknown. This record comes from a study of T cell responses to AZD1222 COVID-19 vaccine. General study points: All repertoire sampling was performed exclusively after the peak T cell response. Vaccine-associated CD4 TCRs spanned spike, dominant at 160-218 and 743-854. Baseline antibody screening turned up just 6 or 7 seropositive AZD1222 recipients. Spike-specific TCR breadth and depth rose after two AZD1222 doses.

Sequenced by immunoSEQ multiplex PCR; TCRdb stores in-frame clones only, minus some. The sample records 150,000 to 200,000 clones, 94% being singletons. The starting material was peripheral blood, obtained 28 days after the second AZD1222 dose. This TCR came from an adult who received the AZD1222 COVID-19 vaccine.

The CDR3 DNA sequence: TGTGCCAGCAGCACCCCACTAGCGGGATTCTACGAGCAGTACTTC. This sequence encodes CASSTPLAGFYEQYF. The chain is built from TRBV28 and TRBJ2-7; TRBD2 agrees at 10 bases. The CDR3 is 15 residues long. In germline, CDR1 is MDHEN, CDR2 SYDVKM. Trimming cost V 6 bases and J 3 bases; bases outside gene matches: 8. The full variable domain, with the rest looked up from reference TRBV28 and TRBJ2-7, is DVKVTQSSRYLVKRTGEKVFLECVQDMDHENMFWYRQDPGLGLRLIYFSYDVKMKEKGDIPEGYSVSREKKERFSLILESASTNQTSMYLCASSTPLAGFYEQYFGPGTRLTVT.